Listed below are T cell receptor beta chains from one sample, sequenced in a study of cytomegalovirus exposure and HLA in healthy donors. Profiled with immunoSEQ multiplex PCR; TCRdb holds only in-frame clones, not every one. The sample consists of about 130,000 clones, 65% to 90% of them appearing once. The sample taken for sequencing was PBMCs. These receptors all stem from a girl between 2 and 10 years old in good health and CMV-seronegative. CDR3s include the opening cysteine and the closing phenylalanine or tryptophan. The D gene is left open where the match is weak. Clone size, where shown, is once, few, many, or a class for clones that have expanded.

clone_size: NA; d_call: TRBD2; j_call: TRBJ2-7; v_call: TRBV11-2; cdr3_nt: TGTGCCAGCAGCTTAGCTGGGACTAGTTGGTACGAGCAGTACTTC; cdr3_aa: CASSLAGTSWYEQYF
clone_size: NA; d_call: TRBD1; j_call: TRBJ1-5; v_call: TRBV19; cdr3_nt: TGTGCCAGTAGTATACTGACAGGGGCGGTCAATCAGCCCCAGCATTTT; cdr3_aa: CASSILTGAVNQPQHF
clone_size: few; d_call: TRBD1; j_call: TRBJ1-4; v_call: TRBV30; cdr3_nt: TGTGCCTGGACCGGGACAGGGGAAAAACTGTTTTTT; cdr3_aa: CAWTGTGEKLFF
clone_size: NA; d_call: TRBD1; j_call: TRBJ1-4; v_call: TRBV6-5; cdr3_nt: TGTGCCAGCAGTTTCGGACAGGGGGCCTTTGGGGAAAAACTGTTTTTT; cdr3_aa: CASSFGQGAFGEKLFF
clone_size: NA; d_call: TRBD1; j_call: TRBJ2-1; v_call: TRBV27; cdr3_nt: TGTGCCAGCAGTCAGTCCGGGACAGGGGTTCATGAGCAGTTCTTC; cdr3_aa: CASSQSGTGVHEQFF
clone_size: NA; d_call: NA; j_call: TRBJ2-6; v_call: TRBV15; cdr3_nt: TGTGCCACCGAGAGCAGGGGATCTGGGGCCAACGTCCTGACTTTC; cdr3_aa: CATESRGSGANVLTF
clone_size: NA; d_call: NA; j_call: TRBJ2-7; v_call: TRBV5-1; cdr3_nt: TGCGCCAGCAGCTTGGACAGGGTTCCCGACGAGCAGTACTTC; cdr3_aa: CASSLDRVPDEQYF
clone_size: NA; d_call: TRBD2; j_call: TRBJ2-7; v_call: TRBV27; cdr3_nt: TGTGCCAGCAGTTTTCGCAGGTCACTAGCGGGAGTCTCCTACGAGCAGTACTTC; cdr3_aa: CASSFRRSLAGVSYEQYF
clone_size: NA; d_call: NA; j_call: TRBJ1-4; v_call: TRBV9; cdr3_nt: TGTGCCAGCAGCGCCGGGTCTTCAACTAATGAAAAACTGTTTTTT; cdr3_aa: CASSAGSSTNEKLFF
clone_size: few; d_call: TRBD1; j_call: TRBJ1-2; v_call: TRBV5-4; cdr3_nt: TGTGCCAGCAGCTTAAGCTCGGGACAGGGGAACTATGGCTACACCTTC; cdr3_aa: CASSLSSGQGNYGYTF
clone_size: NA; d_call: TRBD1; j_call: TRBJ1-4; v_call: TRBV14; cdr3_nt: TGTGCCAGCAGACCTCAGGACAGGGACCGAGCTAATGAAAAACTGTTTTTT; cdr3_aa: CASRPQDRDRANEKLFF
clone_size: few; d_call: TRBD1; j_call: TRBJ2-7; v_call: TRBV18; cdr3_nt: TGTGCCAGCTCAACCGGGACAGGAAACGAGCAGTACTTC; cdr3_aa: CASSTGTGNEQYF
clone_size: NA; d_call: TRBD2; j_call: TRBJ2-1; v_call: TRBV15; cdr3_nt: TGTGCCACCAGCAGTTTCGGGACTAGCGGATACAATGAGCAGTTCTTC; cdr3_aa: CATSSFGTSGYNEQFF
clone_size: NA; d_call: TRBD1; j_call: TRBJ1-2; v_call: TRBV30; cdr3_nt: TGTGCCTGGAGTGTAAATTTTTTAGGGGACAGCTATGGCTACACCTTC; cdr3_aa: CAWSVNFLGDSYGYTF
clone_size: NA; d_call: NA; j_call: TRBJ1-4; v_call: TRBV5-1; cdr3_nt: TGCGCCAGCAGCTTTGGGGCAGACACGGAAAGTGAAAAACTGTTTTTT; cdr3_aa: CASSFGADTESEKLFF
clone_size: NA; d_call: NA; j_call: TRBJ2-3; v_call: TRBV7-8; cdr3_nt: TGTGCCAGCAGCCCCCGGGACTCCCCTAGGGTCTCGCAGTATTTT; cdr3_aa: CASSPRDSPRVSQYF
clone_size: NA; d_call: NA; j_call: TRBJ1-3; v_call: TRBV29-1; cdr3_nt: TGCAGCGTTCCCTCGGAGGAATCTGGAAACACCATATATTTT; cdr3_aa: CSVPSEESGNTIYF
clone_size: NA; d_call: NA; j_call: TRBJ2-5; v_call: TRBV5-4; cdr3_nt: TGTGCCAGCAGCTTGGAGCTGGGTACAGTGGAGACCCAGTACTTC; cdr3_aa: CASSLELGTVETQYF
clone_size: NA; d_call: TRBD1; j_call: TRBJ2-7; v_call: TRBV6-5; cdr3_nt: TGTGCCAGCAGTCTACAGGGGCACTCCTACGAGCAGTACTTC; cdr3_aa: CASSLQGHSYEQYF
clone_size: few; d_call: NA; j_call: TRBJ2-3; v_call: TRBV6-4; cdr3_nt: TGTGCCACCTCGACCGGGGAAAAAGTCACAGATACGCAGTATTTT; cdr3_aa: CATSTGEKVTDTQYF
clone_size: NA; d_call: NA; j_call: TRBJ1-5; v_call: TRBV18; cdr3_nt: TGTGCCAGCACCGGGGTGGGCGATCAGCCCCAGCATTTT; cdr3_aa: CASTGVGDQPQHF
clone_size: NA; d_call: NA; j_call: TRBJ2-2; v_call: TRBV20-1; cdr3_nt: TGCAGTGCTAGTCGGGCACAGGCGCTGTTTTTT; cdr3_aa: CSASRAQALFF
clone_size: NA; d_call: NA; j_call: TRBJ2-3; v_call: TRBV7-9; cdr3_nt: TGTGCCAGCAGCCCAAGACGGGGAGGGGGTACCACAGATACGCAGTATTTT; cdr3_aa: CASSPRRGGGTTDTQYF
clone_size: few; d_call: NA; j_call: TRBJ2-2; v_call: TRBV29-1; cdr3_nt: TGCAGCGTCGCCCCGACAGGTGGCGGGGAGCTGTTTTTT; cdr3_aa: CSVAPTGGGELFF
clone_size: NA; d_call: TRBD2; j_call: TRBJ2-1; v_call: TRBV30; cdr3_nt: TGTGCCTGGAGTGTAACTAGCGGGGGGGACGAGCAGTTCTTC; cdr3_aa: CAWSVTSGGDEQFF
clone_size: few; d_call: TRBD2; j_call: TRBJ2-3; v_call: TRBV6-4; cdr3_nt: TGTGCCAGCAGTGGAGAGCGGGGGGGCCGGGATACGCAGTATTTT; cdr3_aa: CASSGERGGRDTQYF
clone_size: NA; d_call: NA; j_call: TRBJ1-1; v_call: TRBV28; cdr3_nt: TGTGCCAGCAGTTTAAGAGCCAGGGGAGCTTTCTTT; cdr3_aa: CASSLRARGAFF
clone_size: NA; d_call: TRBD1; j_call: TRBJ1-1; v_call: TRBV5-1; cdr3_nt: TGCGCCAGCAGCTCGACTACAGGGGGAAACACTGAAGCTTTCTTT; cdr3_aa: CASSSTTGGNTEAFF
clone_size: NA; d_call: NA; j_call: TRBJ2-7; v_call: TRBV2; cdr3_nt: TGTGCCAGCAGTGTTCGCTACGAGCAGTACTTC; cdr3_aa: CASSVRYEQYF
clone_size: once; d_call: TRBD2; j_call: TRBJ2-6; v_call: TRBV4-2; cdr3_nt: TGTGCCAGCAGCCAAACCACGGGACTAGCGGGGGGGGCTGGGGCCAACGTCCTGACTTTC; cdr3_aa: CASSQTTGLAGGAGANVLTF
clone_size: NA; d_call: TRBD2; j_call: TRBJ2-7; v_call: TRBV2; cdr3_nt: TGTGCCAGCAAACTAGCGGAGGCCTACGAGCAGTACTTC; cdr3_aa: CASKLAEAYEQYF
clone_size: NA; d_call: NA; j_call: TRBJ1-5; v_call: TRBV5-1; cdr3_nt: TGCGCCAGCAGCTTGGTATCAGGGCCCGATCAGCCCCAGCATTTT; cdr3_aa: CASSLVSGPDQPQHF
clone_size: NA; d_call: TRBD2; j_call: TRBJ2-3; v_call: TRBV30; cdr3_nt: TGTGCCTGGAGCCATATAGCGGGGGGGCCTAGCACAGATACGCAGTATTTT; cdr3_aa: CAWSHIAGGPSTDTQYF
clone_size: NA; d_call: NA; j_call: TRBJ1-2; v_call: TRBV6-1; cdr3_nt: TGTGCCAGCAGCGGTGGAGGGAAAAACTATGGCTACACCTTC; cdr3_aa: CASSGGGKNYGYTF
clone_size: NA; d_call: NA; j_call: TRBJ2-7; v_call: TRBV27; cdr3_nt: TGTGCCAGCAGTCCGGGTGGGGAGCAGTACTTC; cdr3_aa: CASSPGGEQYF
clone_size: NA; d_call: TRBD2; j_call: TRBJ2-7; v_call: TRBV27; cdr3_nt: TGTGCCAGCCCAGAGCGGGACTACGAGCAGTACTTC; cdr3_aa: CASPERDYEQYF
clone_size: NA; d_call: TRBD2; j_call: TRBJ2-2; v_call: TRBV9; cdr3_nt: TGTGCCAGCAGCGTAGTAGGACTAGCAACCGGGGAGCTGTTTTTT; cdr3_aa: CASSVVGLATGELFF
clone_size: NA; d_call: TRBD1; j_call: TRBJ2-1; v_call: TRBV5-1; cdr3_nt: TGCGCCAGCAGCTTGAGGACAGGGGGCAGTGAGCAGTTCTTC; cdr3_aa: CASSLRTGGSEQFF
clone_size: NA; d_call: NA; j_call: TRBJ1-5; v_call: TRBV18; cdr3_nt: TGTGCCAGCTCACCACAGGCAGGGAATCAGCCCCAGCATTTT; cdr3_aa: CASSPQAGNQPQHF
clone_size: NA; d_call: TRBD1; j_call: TRBJ1-1; v_call: TRBV19; cdr3_nt: TGTGCCAGTAGATACAGGGGGACGAACACTGAAGCTTTCTTT; cdr3_aa: CASRYRGTNTEAFF
clone_size: NA; d_call: TRBD2; j_call: TRBJ2-1; v_call: TRBV11-2; cdr3_nt: TGTGCCAGCAGCAACCGACTAGCGGGGGGGAATGAGCAGTTCTTC; cdr3_aa: CASSNRLAGGNEQFF
clone_size: NA; d_call: NA; j_call: TRBJ2-2; v_call: TRBV19; cdr3_nt: TGTGCCAGTAGTACTTCCACCGGGGAGCTGTTTTTT; cdr3_aa: CASSTSTGELFF
clone_size: NA; d_call: TRBD1; j_call: TRBJ2-7; v_call: TRBV19; cdr3_nt: TGTGCCAGTAGTATCAGGACAGGGGCGTCCTACGAGCAGTACTTC; cdr3_aa: CASSIRTGASYEQYF
clone_size: NA; d_call: NA; j_call: TRBJ2-2; v_call: TRBV5-1; cdr3_nt: TGCGCCAGCAGCATGTTATACGGGGCCGGGGAGCTGTTTTTT; cdr3_aa: CASSMLYGAGELFF
clone_size: NA; d_call: TRBD2; j_call: TRBJ2-7; v_call: TRBV7-2; cdr3_nt: TGTGCCAGCAGCCTGACTAGCGGGGGGGCCCTCTTC; cdr3_aa: CASSLTSGGALF
clone_size: NA; d_call: TRBD2; j_call: TRBJ2-7; v_call: TRBV11-2; cdr3_nt: TGTGCCAGCAGAAGATCGACTAGCGGGAGGGCCTACGAGCAGTACTTC; cdr3_aa: CASRRSTSGRAYEQYF
clone_size: NA; d_call: NA; j_call: TRBJ1-4; v_call: TRBV7-6; cdr3_nt: TGTGCCAGCAGCCCTCAGGGTAATGAAAAACTGTTTTTT; cdr3_aa: CASSPQGNEKLFF
clone_size: NA; d_call: NA; j_call: TRBJ2-5; v_call: TRBV4-1; cdr3_nt: TGCGCCAGCAGCCAAGAGCGGGGATTAACAGGGGAAGAGACCCAGTACTTC; cdr3_aa: CASSQERGLTGEETQYF
clone_size: NA; d_call: NA; j_call: TRBJ2-7; v_call: TRBV4-1; cdr3_nt: TGCGCCAGCAGCCAATCCGCGGAGTTCCCCTACGAGCAGTACTTC; cdr3_aa: CASSQSAEFPYEQYF
clone_size: NA; d_call: NA; j_call: TRBJ2-5; v_call: TRBV5-1; cdr3_nt: TGCGCCAGCAGCTTGGTTGGTACCGGGGAGACCCAGTACTTC; cdr3_aa: CASSLVGTGETQYF
clone_size: NA; d_call: TRBD2; j_call: TRBJ2-7; v_call: TRBV5-1; cdr3_nt: TGCGCCAGCAGCTTGACTAGCGGGGGGCATCAGCAGTACTTC; cdr3_aa: CASSLTSGGHQQYF
clone_size: NA; d_call: TRBD1; j_call: TRBJ1-6; v_call: TRBV5-1; cdr3_nt: TGCGCCAGCAGCCAAACACAGGGGGATAATTCACCCCTCCACTTT; cdr3_aa: CASSQTQGDNSPLHF